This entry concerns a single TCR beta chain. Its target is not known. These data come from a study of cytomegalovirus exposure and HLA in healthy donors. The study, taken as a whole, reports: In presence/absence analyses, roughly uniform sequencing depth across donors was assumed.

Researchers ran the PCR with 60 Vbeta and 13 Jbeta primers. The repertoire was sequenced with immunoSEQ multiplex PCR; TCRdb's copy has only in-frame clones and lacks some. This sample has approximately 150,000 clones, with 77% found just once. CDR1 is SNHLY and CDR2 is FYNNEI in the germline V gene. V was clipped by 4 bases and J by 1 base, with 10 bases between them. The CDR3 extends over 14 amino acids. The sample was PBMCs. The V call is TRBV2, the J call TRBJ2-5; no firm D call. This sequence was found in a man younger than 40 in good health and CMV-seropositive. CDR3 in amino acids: CASSGYSSQETQYF. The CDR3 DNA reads TGTGCCAGCAGTGGGTACTCGTCCCAAGAGACCCAGTACTTC.